The 24 T cell receptor beta chains reported below all come from one sample, sequenced in a study of glioma-infiltrating T cells after dendritic cell vaccination. Generated by immunoSEQ multiplex PCR, the TCRdb table keeps only in-frame clones and is missing some. The table includes some 73,000 clones, roughly 80% detected once. The sequencing here drew on blood, taken before dendritic cell vaccination. These TCRs come from a human donor with glioblastoma.

The chain employs TRBV10-3 and TRBJ1-2; 9 positions match TRBD1. With 7 bases clipped from V and 2 bases from J, the junction kept 11 bases outside the gene matches. The CDR3 runs 16 residues. The germline V gene has CDR1 ENHRY and CDR2 SYGVKD. The CDR3 DNA reads TGTGCCATCACCTCGGGCGGGACAGGGATCAACTATGGCTACACCTTC. It specifies CAITSGGTGINYGYTF.

This clone occurred once. V gene TRBV6-5 combines with J gene TRBJ1-2; TRBD1 matches at 9 bases. The trim removed 6 bases at V and 7 bases at J, leaving 6 bases unmatched. The CDR3 is made up of 13 amino acids. CDR1 is MNHEY, CDR2 SVGAGI, per germline. The DNA for the CDR3 is TGTGCCAGCAGCCCGGGACAGGGACGTGGCTACACCTTC. Protein sequence: CASSPGQGRGYTF.

The rearrangement uses TRBV27 and TRBJ2-1, with TRBD2 as a possible D gene (6 bases). The V end lost 2 bases, the J end lost 2 bases, and 22 bases lay between the germline ends. The CDR3 consists of 19 residues. Germline lookup yields CDR1 MNHEY and CDR2 SMNVEV (reference sequence). CDR3 protein: CASSLEWPSDMDPYNEQFF. The CDR3 DNA reads as TGTGCCAGCAGTTTAGAATGGCCTAGCGATATGGACCCCTACAATGAGCAGTTCTTC.

The rearrangement links TRBV6-1 to TRBJ2-5; weak D call: TRBD1 (7 bases). Germline V gives CDR1 MNHNS, CDR2 SASEGT. V gave up 7 bases and J gave up 2 bases, with 14 bases separating them. CDR3 length equals 14 residues. DNA of the CDR3: TGTGCCAGCACCCAGGGGGGCTCTCAAGAGACCCAGTACTTC. Residues: CASTQGGSQETQYF.

The chain joins TRBV18 to TRBJ2-2, with 7 bases aligning to TRBD1. The germline gives CDR1 KGHSH, CDR2 LQKENI. Trimming cost V 1 base and J 1 base; bases outside gene matches: 3. The CDR3 has 16 amino acids. For the CDR3, the DNA is TGTGCCAGCTCACCACAGCGACAGGGGAACACCGGGGAGCTGTTTTTT. Its protein product is CASSPQRQGNTGELFF.

This clone was observed once. The chain links TRBV2 to TRBJ1-5; D unresolved. Germline CDR1 and CDR2: SNHLY and FYNNEI. V was cut by 2 bases and J by 6 bases, with 11 bases left in between. CDR3 length: 14 amino acids. CDR3 bases: TGTGCCAGCAGTGAACTAAAGGGAGCTCAGCCCCAGCATTTT. This gives the protein CASSELKGAQPQHF.

The chain is built from TRBV27 and TRBJ1-1; D gene uncertain. The CDR3 contains 14 residues. Trimming removed 6 bases at V and 0 bases at J, with 11 bases between. Germline V lookup: CDR1 MNHEY, CDR2 SMNVEV (reference sequence). The DNA for the CDR3 is TGTGCCAGCAGGGCAGATCTCATGAACACTGAAGCTTTCTTT. This translates into CASRADLMNTEAFF.

V usage is TRBV19 and J usage is TRBJ1-4; 9 bases are a match to TRBD1. Losses at the gene ends were 5 bases for V and 7 bases for J; bases not matched to a gene: 8. Germline V gives CDR1 LNHDA, CDR2 SQIVND (reference sequence). This CDR3 is built from 15 residues. CDR3 coding DNA: TGTGCCAGTAGTTTACAGGGGGCAGGGGGTGAAAAACTGTTTTTT. This codes for CASSLQGAGGEKLFF.

The chain combines TRBV10-3 with TRBJ2-7; TRBD1 aligns across 9 bases. Germline CDR1 is ENHRY and CDR2 is SYGVKD. J lost 6 bases, V lost 6 bases, and 12 bases had no gene match. This CDR3 comprises 15 residues. CDR3 amino acids: CAIRRSMGQGVEQYF. In nucleotides, the CDR3 is TGTGCCATCAGGAGATCAATGGGACAGGGAGTCGAGCAGTACTTC.

J is TRBJ2-3 and V is TRBV5-1, with TRBD1 matching over 7 bases. This CDR3 has 16 amino acids. Germline assignment: CDR1 SGHRS and CDR2 YFSETQ. The V segment lost 3 bases and the J segment 3 bases; nucleotides outside the gene matches: 10. The CDR3 DNA follows: TGCGCCAGCAGCTCGAACAGGGGTTCTGGGACAGATACGCAGTATTTT. Amino acids: CASSSNRGSGTDTQYF.

This clone was picked up one time. V is TRBV10-3 and J is TRBJ1-5; 8 nucleotides match TRBD1. The CDR3 has 14 amino acids. Germline-derived CDR1 and CDR2 are ENHRY and SYGVKD. The ends lost 6 bases at V and 7 bases at J; junction bases unmatched: 8. The CDR3, as DNA: TGTGCCATCAGAGAGGACAGGGTAGGCCAGCCCCAGCATTTT. It translates to CAIREDRVGQPQHF.

This rearrangement joins TRBV6-5 to TRBJ1-2; 9 positions agree with TRBD1. This CDR3 is 13 amino acids long. J lost 8 bases, V lost 8 bases, and 9 bases had no gene match. Germline V gene lookup returns CDR1 MNHEY and CDR2 SVGAGI. CDR3 in amino acids: CASLPGTGIGYTF. As DNA, the CDR3 is TGTGCCAGCCTACCCGGGACAGGGATCGGCTACACCTTC.

The chain uses TRBV4-1 and TRBJ2-1, with 12 bases lining up with TRBD2. Germline CDR1 reads MGHRA; CDR2 reads YSYEKL. Trimming at V came to 1 base and at J to 9 bases, leaving 7 bases not matched to a gene. This CDR3 spans 16 amino acids. CDR3 region: CASSQGLAGGSSEQFF. Here the CDR3 DNA reads TGCGCCAGCAGCCAAGGGCTAGCGGGGGGGTCTTCTGAGCAGTTCTTC.

The genes are TRBV6-5 and TRBJ2-2, with D unclear. Germline V gene sequence: CDR1 MNHEY, CDR2 SVGAGI. V shed 7 bases and J shed 0 bases, with 9 bases lying between them. The CDR3 is made up of 14 amino acids. CDR3 sequence reads: CASMVAANTGELFF. CDR3 nucleotides: TGTGCCAGCATGGTGGCGGCGAACACCGGGGAGCTGTTTTTT.

The chain carries TRBV28 and TRBJ1-5, with D hard to call. V was trimmed by 1 base and J by 2 bases, leaving 6 bases between them. The CDR3 is 14 residues long. Germline CDR1 and CDR2: MDHEN and SYDVKM. CDR3 DNA: TGTGCCAGCAGTTTATCAATAGGCAATCAGCCCCAGCATTTT. Protein sequence: CASSLSIGNQPQHF.

V gene TRBV21-1 combines with J gene TRBJ2-2; the DNA was not compared with TRBD2, the D call given in the table. TRBV21-1 constitutes a pseudogene. This CDR3 has 13 residues. The CDR3 is CASKPGPTGELFF. CDR3 sequence (DNA): TGTGCCAGCAAACCCGGTCCAACCGGGGAGCTGTTTTTT.

In its sample, this clone was seen a few times. V is TRBV6-1 and J is TRBJ2-5, with 13 bases fitting TRBD2. The CDR3 has 18 amino acids. CDR1 is MNHNS, CDR2 SASEGT, per germline. The ends lost 1 base at V and 3 bases at J; junction bases unmatched: 8. DNA for the CDR3: TGTGCCAGCAGTGAAGGGACTAGCGGGGGCGGAGGGAAAGAGACCCAGTACTTC. Residues: CASSEGTSGGGGKETQYF.

The chain recombines TRBV5-6 with TRBJ2-7; 11 nucleotides agree with TRBD2. Unmatched junction bases numbered 8, after V lost 5 bases and J lost 4 bases. Germline loops: CDR1 SGHDT, CDR2 YYEEEE. The CDR3 is 15 amino acids. The CDR3 DNA reads as TGTGCCAGCAGGCCCTCCGGGACTAGCGGTTACGAGCAGTACTTC. It specifies CASRPSGTSGYEQYF.

The chain links TRBV5-1 to TRBJ2-1; 9 bases are shared with TRBD2. The CDR3 sequence is 17 residues long. Germline V lookup: CDR1 SGHRS, CDR2 YFSETQ. V lost 0 bases, J lost 0 bases, and 4 bases stayed unmatched. The CDR3 bases are TGCGCCAGCAGCTTGGACCTAGCGGGACACTCCTACAATGAGCAGTTCTTC. The encoded protein is CASSLDLAGHSYNEQFF.

V and J are TRBV19 and TRBJ1-2, with TRBD1 matching over 9 bases. This CDR3 region has 14 residues. V dropped 5 bases and J dropped 2; count of bases not matched to a gene: 3. Germline V gives CDR1 LNHDA, CDR2 SQIVND (reference sequence). The CDR3 region is CASSQDRGNYGYTF. DNA of the CDR3: TGTGCCAGTAGTCAAGACAGGGGGAACTATGGCTACACCTTC.

V is TRBV11-2 and J is TRBJ2-4; 8 bases fit TRBD2. The V and J ends lost 3 bases and 13 bases, in that order; junction bases with no gene match: 5. The CDR3 covers 12 residues. CDR1 is SGHAT, CDR2 FQNNGV, per germline. The chain's CDR3 is CASSLSRGEQYF. CDR3 nucleotide sequence: TGTGCCAGCAGCTTGTCGCGGGGGGAACAGTACTTC.

The rearrangement uses TRBV19 and TRBJ2-3; maybe TRBD1 (5 bases). CDR1 is LNHDA, CDR2 SQIVND, per germline (reference sequence). The CDR3 loop spans 14 amino acids. Trimming shortened V by 3 bases and J by 4 bases, and 11 bases separated the two germline ends. CDR3 amino acids: CASSISQGSDTQYF. The CDR3 bases are TGTGCCAGTAGTATCAGTCAGGGTTCAGATACGCAGTATTTT.

The V gene is TRBV6-5, the J gene TRBJ1-1; no definite D call. The CDR3 is 14 residues long. Germline V gene data show CDR1 as MNHEY and CDR2 as SVGAGI. The germline V and J ends were trimmed by 6 bases and 6 bases, with 17 bases remaining between them. The CDR3, as DNA: TGTGCCAGCAGACGGGAGCGGGGAAGCGCTGAAGCTTTCTTT. Encoded protein: CASRRERGSAEAFF.

The rearrangement joins TRBV18 to TRBJ1-4; unclear D gene. The CDR3 has 13 residues. The germline CDR1 and CDR2 sequences are KGHSH and LQKENI. The V end lost 3 bases, the J end lost 4 bases, and 6 bases lay between the germline ends. CDR3 coding DNA: TGTGCCAGCTCACCCCAGGTTAATGAAAAACTGTTTTTT. Encoded protein: CASSPQVNEKLFF.